The 28 T cell receptor beta chains in this list originate from one sample, sequenced in a study of blood T cell repertoires in COVID-19. The data were produced by immunoSEQ multiplex PCR, yet TCRdb's version contains in-frame clones alone and is incomplete. The table has just under 350,000 clones, 88% seen once. Sample: peripheral blood. Receptors originate from a woman between 65 and 79 years old with COVID-19, enrolled during active disease.

This clone was seen repeatedly, ten times or more. This sequence joins TRBV10-3 and TRBJ1-6; D is possibly TRBD1 (5 bases). The CDR3 covers 15 residues. The V gene lost 3 bases and the J gene lost 10 bases, with 16 bases spanning the gap. Germline values: CDR1 ENHRY, CDR2 SYGVKD. Written as DNA, the CDR3 is TGTGCCATCAGTGAAGGGCAGGGCTGGGAATCACCCCTCCACTTT. It specifies CAISEGQGWESPLHF.

The chain joins TRBV6-5 to TRBJ1-2, with 8 positions matching TRBD1. V trimming: 2 bases; J trimming: 2 bases; junction bases outside the gene matches: 7. CDR1 and CDR2 (germline): MNHEY, SVGAGI. This CDR3 is 16 amino acids long. CDR3 residues: CASSYGPGQANYGYTF. The DNA of the CDR3 is TGTGCCAGCAGTTACGGTCCGGGACAGGCGAACTATGGCTACACCTTC.

This chain uses TRBV14 with TRBJ2-7; 7 bases match TRBD1. Germline lookup yields CDR1 SGHDN and CDR2 FVKESK. The CDR3 totals 16 residues. The trim removed 3 bases at V and 4 bases at J, leaving 12 bases unmatched. The CDR3 coding sequence is TGTGCCAGCAGCCATAACGAGGGACAGAATTTTTACGAGCAGTACTTC. Its translation is CASSHNEGQNFYEQYF. Full variable domain (missing parts from reference TRBV14 and TRBJ2-7): EAGVTQFPSHSVIEKGQTVTLRCDPISGHDNLYWYRRVMGKEIKFLLHFVKESKQDESGMPNNRFLAERTGGTYSTLKVQPAELEDSGVYFCASSHNEGQNFYEQYFGPGTRLTVT.

The rearrangement links TRBV1 to TRBJ2-3; whether TRBD1, the table's D call, matches the DNA was not checked. TRBV1 is a listed pseudogene. The CDR3 length is 15 residues. Written as DNA, the CDR3 is TGCACCAGCAGCCAAGGGGGCACAAACACAGATACGCAGTATTTT. Protein: CTSSQGGTNTDTQYF.

The chain is built from TRBV6-4 and TRBJ2-2; D gene unclear. Germline CDR1 and CDR2: MRHNA and SNTAGT. V was shortened by 11 bases and J by 8 bases, with 9 bases between the two germline ends. CDR3 length: 10 amino acids. CDR3 region: CAWPRGELFF. CDR3 DNA sequence: TGTGCCTGGCCCCGAGGGGAGCTGTTTTTT.

This chain links TRBV4-3 with TRBJ2-7, with D possibly matching TRBD1 (5 bases). CDR1 LGHNA and CDR2 YSLEER come from the germline V gene. The CDR3 is 14 residues long. V was clipped by 4 bases and J by 2 bases, with 12 bases between them. The CDR3 is CASSREQGTYEQYF. As DNA, the CDR3 is TGCGCCAGCAGCCGAGAGCAGGGAACCTACGAGCAGTACTTC.

This chain links TRBV5-6 with TRBJ2-7, with D possibly TRBD2 on 6 matching bases. The CDR3 runs 13 residues. Germline CDR1 and CDR2: SGHDT and YYEEEE. Trimming cost V 4 bases and J 3 bases, with 11 bases left between them. CDR3 region: CASSPGLLYEQYF. In DNA, the CDR3 is TGTGCCAGCAGCCCGGGACTTCTCTACGAGCAGTACTTC.

The chain uses TRBV5-6 and TRBJ1-6; 10 bases are shared with TRBD1. J gave up 7 bases and V 0 bases, and 4 bases lay outside the gene matches. The germline gives CDR1 SGHDT, CDR2 YYEEEE. The CDR3 has 16 residues. CDR3 in DNA: TGTGCCAGCAGCTTGGATGGACAGGGGGAAAATTCACCCCTCCACTTT. Its translation: CASSLDGQGENSPLHF.

To note about this clone: Other DNA sequences in this specimen translate into the identical CDR3. This chain joins TRBV18 and TRBJ1-2; 12 bases agree with TRBD1. The germline gives CDR1 KGHSH, CDR2 LQKENI. The CDR3 runs to 13 residues. V lost 6 bases to trimming and J lost 6 bases; unmatched junction nucleotides: 2. CDR3 DNA: TGTGCCAGCTCCGGGACAGGGGGCGATGGCTACACCTTC. Encoded protein: CASSGTGGDGYTF. Filled out from reference TRBV18 and TRBJ1-2, the complete variable domain reads NAGVMQNPRHLVRRRGQEARLRCSPMKGHSHVYWYRQLPEEGLKFMVYLQKENIIDESGMPKERFSAEFPKEGPSILRIQQVVRGDSAAYFCASSGTGGDGYTFGSGTRLTVV.

V and J are TRBV27 and TRBJ1-2; 9 positions agree with TRBD1. CDR1 and CDR2 from the germline V gene are MNHEY and SMNVEV (reference sequence). There are 15 residues in the CDR3. V was pared by 3 bases and J by 2 bases, with 4 bases of the junction left unmatched. CDR3 sequence (DNA): TGTGCCAGCAGTTTTGCCGGGACAGGGAACTATGGCTACACCTTC. Translating it yields CASSFAGTGNYGYTF.

The chain employs TRBV18 and TRBJ2-3, with D tentatively TRBD1 (6 bases). This CDR3 spans 16 amino acids. Germline V lookup: CDR1 KGHSH, CDR2 LQKENI. Trimming pared 0 bases from V and 2 bases from J, leaving 12 bases between. The CDR3 sequence is CASSPPTGETTDTQYF. DNA of the CDR3: TGTGCCAGCTCACCACCGACAGGAGAAACCACAGATACGCAGTATTTT.

This chain links TRBV9 with TRBJ2-3, with a weak D call TRBD2 (5 bases). Germline-derived CDR1 and CDR2 are SGDLS and YYNGEE. There are 16 residues in the CDR3. The V gene lost 0 bases and the J gene lost 6 bases, with 17 bases spanning the gap. CDR3 sequence reads: CASSVGLARQSDTQYF. CDR3 sequence (DNA): TGTGCCAGCAGCGTAGGCCTAGCCCGCCAATCCGATACGCAGTATTTT.

This chain uses TRBV19 with TRBJ1-1, with D perhaps matching TRBD1 (5 bases). The V and J ends lost 5 bases and 3 bases respectively, with 10 bases between them. There are 13 residues in the CDR3. CDR1 LNHDA and CDR2 SQIVND come from the germline V gene (reference sequence). The CDR3 DNA reads TGTGCCAGTAGTCCGGGGGGAGACACTGAAGCTTTCTTT. Translating it yields CASSPGGDTEAFF.

The genes are TRBV23-1 and TRBJ2-7; TRBD1 matches 8 bases. Being an ORF, TRBV23-1 has a function that is uncertain. The ends lost 8 bases at V and 0 bases at J; junction bases unmatched: 9. CDR3 length: 15 residues. Here the CDR3 DNA reads TGCGCCAGCTCTGACAGGGGAAGAAGCTCCTACGAGCAGTACTTC. It is translated as CASSDRGRSSYEQYF.

This clone was seen only once. V and J are TRBV4-1 and TRBJ1-2; unclear D gene. Germline V gene sequence: CDR1 MGHRA, CDR2 YSYEKL. CDR3 length: 12 amino acids. V dropped 7 bases and J dropped 8 bases, with 14 bases sitting between them. CDR3 amino acids: CASTSSGNGYTF. The CDR3 DNA follows: TGCGCCAGCACCTCTTCCGGGAACGGCTACACCTTC.

The DNA for the CDR3 is TGCGCCAGCAGCCAAAACTCCGGAGCGGGGGCCCTCACTAACTATGGCTACACCTTC. Its protein is CASSQNSGAGALTNYGYTF. This chain links TRBV4-1 with TRBJ1-2; maybe TRBD1 (6 bases). Trimming removed 2 bases from V and 0 bases from J, with 22 bases in between. Germline V CDR1 and CDR2: MGHRA, YSYEKL. CDR3 length: 19 residues.

As concerns this clone: Other DNA sequences in this sample translate to the same CDR3. This chain links TRBV24-1 with TRBJ1-2; D gene ambiguous. Germline-derived CDR1 and CDR2 are KGHDR and SFDVKD. V lost 2 bases, J lost 7 bases, and 10 bases lay in between. CDR3 length: 13 amino acids. CDR3 DNA: TGTGCCACCAGTGATTCTCGGGTTGGTGGCTACACCTTC. As protein: CATSDSRVGGYTF.

V gene TRBV10-3 combines with J gene TRBJ2-1, with TRBD2 identical over 8 bases. The junction had 6 bases not matched to a gene; V was cut back by 4 bases and J by 10 bases. The CDR3 is 13 amino acids. Germline V CDR1 and CDR2: ENHRY, SYGVKD. The CDR3 region is CAISAGRGDEQFF. CDR3 coding DNA: TGTGCCATCAGTGCTGGGCGGGGGGACGAGCAGTTCTTC.

The J gene is TRBJ2-7, the V gene TRBV7-8; 12 bases match TRBD2. There are 14 residues in the CDR3. Germline V gene lookup returns CDR1 SGHVS and CDR2 FQNEAQ. V gave up 5 bases and J gave up 6 bases; unmatched junction bases: 5. The CDR3 region is CASSQLAGGSEQYF. CDR3 nucleotides: TGTGCCAGCAGCCAACTAGCGGGGGGAAGCGAGCAGTACTTC. Filled out from reference TRBV7-8 and TRBJ2-7, the complete variable domain reads GAGVSQSPRYKVAKRGQDVALRCDPISGHVSLFWYQQALGQGPEFLTYFQNEAQLDKSGLPSDRFFAERPEGSVSTLKIQRTQQEDSAVYLCASSQLAGGSEQYFGPGTRLTVT.

The chain employs TRBV6-5 and TRBJ1-1, with TRBD1 as a possible D gene (6 bases). The germline V gene encodes CDR1 MNHEY and CDR2 SVGAGI. The CDR3 has 15 residues. V gave up 2 bases and J gave up 0 bases, with 10 bases separating them. The CDR3 region is CASSYHRVLNTEAFF. CDR3 DNA sequence: TGTGCCAGCAGTTACCACAGGGTACTGAACACTGAAGCTTTCTTT.

This chain links TRBV7-2 with TRBJ1-1; maybe TRBD1 (6 bases). The V and J ends lost 2 bases and 10 bases respectively, with 14 bases between them. CDR1 and CDR2 (germline): SGHTA, FQGNSA. This CDR3 comprises 13 residues. CDR3 DNA sequence: TGTGCCAGCAGCTTAACCACAGGGTCGGGAGCTTTCTTT. This codes for CASSLTTGSGAFF.

The rearrangement joins TRBV5-4 to TRBJ2-3; 9 nucleotides match TRBD1. After removal of 4 bases from V and 5 bases from J, the junction contained 11 bases not matched to a gene. Germline CDR1 and CDR2: SGHNT and YYREEE (reference sequence). This CDR3 has 16 residues. The CDR3 loop is CASSEGGTGIGDTQYF. The CDR3 DNA follows: TGTGCCAGCAGCGAGGGGGGGACAGGGATTGGAGATACGCAGTATTTT.

The V gene is TRBV3-1 (or the pseudogene TRBV3-2), the J gene TRBJ1-4; D unclear. This CDR3 contains 14 residues. Trimming removed 2 bases at V and 8 bases at J, with 12 bases between. Per germline, CDR1 LGHDT and CDR2 YNNKEL (reference sequence). CDR3 nucleotides: TGTGCCAGCAGCCAAAGAAATCCGGGAGAAAAACTGTTTTTT. Translated: CASSQRNPGEKLFF.

This clone has just a few counts. The rearrangement joins TRBV7-9 to TRBJ1-2; no definite D call. CDR1 is SEHNR, CDR2 FQNEAQ, per germline (reference sequence). The V and J ends lost 4 bases and 8 bases respectively, with 20 bases between them. The CDR3 has 15 residues. The CDR3 nucleotides are TGTGCCAGCAGCTCGTCCGGGCCCTCCAGGAGGGGCTACACCTTC. Translated: CASSSSGPSRRGYTF. Based on the CDR3 plus reference TRBV7-9 and TRBJ1-2, the full variable domain is DTGVSQNPRHKITKRGQNVTFRCDPISEHNRLYWYRQTLGQGPEFLTYFQNEAQLEKSRLLSDRFSAERPKGSFSTLEIQRTEQGDSAMYLCASSSSGPSRRGYTFGSGTRLTVV.

V is TRBV29-1 and J is TRBJ1-2; no clear D. CDR3 length equals 11 residues. V was shortened by 1 base and J by 4 bases, with 4 bases between the two germline ends. CDR1 and CDR2 from the germline V gene are SQVTM and ANQGSEA. CDR3 bases: TGCAGCGTTGAAGTCGGCTATGGCTACACCTTC. As protein: CSVEVGYGYTF.

This clone was recorded only once. V gene TRBV19 combines with J gene TRBJ1-2; D is uncertain. The germline gives CDR1 LNHDA, CDR2 SQIVND (reference sequence). V was trimmed by 5 bases and J by 3 bases, leaving 16 bases between them. The CDR3 is made up of 15 amino acids. CDR3 protein: CASSRRRTFDYGYTF. For the CDR3, the DNA is TGTGCCAGTAGTCGGCGGCGAACCTTTGACTATGGCTACACCTTC.

This chain joins TRBV7-3 and TRBJ2-3, with 9 bases matching TRBD1. V lost 4 bases, J lost 5 bases, and 4 bases stayed unmatched. Germline V gene sequence: CDR1 SGHTA, CDR2 FQGTGA. The CDR3 length is 14 residues. The CDR3, as DNA: TGTGCCAGCAGCTCAGGACAGGGGATAGATACGCAGTATTTT. Protein: CASSSGQGIDTQYF.

The rearrangement joins TRBV9 to TRBJ2-5; TRBD2 might be the D (5 bases). The V gene lost 5 bases and the J gene lost 9 bases, with 14 bases spanning the gap. In germline, CDR1 is SGDLS, CDR2 YYNGEE. This CDR3 has 12 residues. The CDR3 loop reads CASSWTTGAQYF. The CDR3 nucleotides read TGTGCCAGCAGTTGGACGACCGGGGCCCAGTACTTC.